These 20 T cell receptor beta chains were sequenced from one sample in a study of T cells after yellow fever vaccination. Each CDR3 protein is one row after TCRdb ran MiXCR on the 5' RACE reads. The data show hundreds of thousands of distinct CDR3 sequences, with approximately 9% seen just once and 18% held by the top ten. The sequencing here drew on PBMCs, taken on the day of the first yellow fever vaccination. These receptors were taken from a man younger than 35 who received the YFV17D yellow fever vaccine.

J is TRBJ1-1 and V is TRBV12-3 or TRBV12-4; D is unclear. V lost 5 bases and J 3 bases, leaving 10 bases between the germline ends. CDR3 size: 13 residues. CDR3 in amino acids: CASSPTRDTEAFF. CDR3 DNA sequence: TGTGCCAGCAGTCCAACTAGGGACACTGAAGCTTTCTTT.

The CDR3 DNA sequence: TGTGCCAGCAGCTTATTCTTACTAGCGGGAGGCTCCTACAATGAGCAGTTCTTC. As protein: CASSLFLLAGGSYNEQFF. The chain uses TRBV11-2 and TRBJ2-1; 12 nucleotides line up with TRBD2. The CDR3 covers 18 residues. Trimming at V came to 2 bases and at J to 0 bases, leaving 5 bases not matched to a gene. CDR1 SGHAT and CDR2 FQNNGV come from the germline V gene.

V is TRBV7-9 and J is TRBJ1-2, with a possible D match to TRBD1 (5 bases). This CDR3 has 14 residues. Germline V gene data show CDR1 as SEHNR and CDR2 as FQNEAQ (reference sequence). V was pared by 3 bases and J by 7 bases, with 15 bases between. CDR3 bases: TGTGCCAGCAGCTTTTCCGTCGACAGTGGTGGCTACACCTTC. It codes for CASSFSVDSGGYTF.

This clonotype was detected a few times. J is TRBJ1-5 and V is TRBV7-2; D gene uncertain. V lost 1 base, J lost 9 bases, and 7 bases lay in between. This CDR3 contains 12 residues. The germline V gene has CDR1 SGHTA and CDR2 FQGNSA. CDR3 nucleotides: TGTGCCAGCAGCTTAGGCCCGTCGCCCCAGCATTTT. This sequence encodes CASSLGPSPQHF.

V usage is TRBV2 and J usage is TRBJ2-3; TRBD2 agrees at 13 bases. Germline V gene data show CDR1 as SNHLY and CDR2 as FYNNEI. J gave up 3 bases and V 6 bases, and 3 bases lay outside the gene matches. The CDR3 spans 15 residues. The CDR3, as DNA: TGTGCCAGCAGGACTAGCGGGGGGCGGACAGATACGCAGTATTTT. It encodes CASRTSGGRTDTQYF.

This clonotype was observed a handful of times. The chain recombines TRBV9 with TRBJ2-3; maybe TRBD2 (5 bases). The CDR3 is 15 amino acids. In germline, CDR1 is SGDLS, CDR2 YYNGEE. The V and J ends lost 0 bases and 4 bases respectively, with 12 bases between them. The DNA of the CDR3 is TGTGCCAGCAGCGTAGGTGCGGGTCGCGCAGATACGCAGTATTTT. Translating gives CASSVGAGRADTQYF.

The chain couples TRBV5-1 to TRBJ2-1, with 8 bases fitting TRBD1. The CDR3 covers 17 residues. Trimming took 4 bases from V and 1 from J; bases not matched to a gene: 10. Germline V lookup: CDR1 SGHRS, CDR2 YFSETQ. In DNA form, the CDR3 reads TGCGCCAGCAGCCCTCGGACAGGGTCTGAATCCTACAATGAGCAGTTCTTC. It is translated as CASSPRTGSESYNEQFF.

This clonotype was detected a few times. The chain links TRBV29-1 to TRBJ1-3, with D uncertain. Germline CDR1 and CDR2: SQVTM and ANQGSEA. The CDR3 covers 10 residues. Trimming stripped 5 bases from V and 8 bases from J, with 7 bases between. The CDR3 sequence is CSVWADTIYF. Written as DNA, the CDR3 is TGCAGCGTTTGGGCAGACACCATATATTTT.

This sequence joins TRBV5-1 and TRBJ1-1, with TRBD1 as a possible D gene (5 bases). Germline CDR1 reads SGHRS; CDR2 reads YFSETQ. Trimming removed 8 bases at V and 1 base at J, with 12 bases between. The CDR3 has 13 residues. The CDR3 region is CASLQDTNTEAFF. For the CDR3, the DNA is TGCGCCAGTTTACAGGATACGAACACTGAAGCTTTCTTT. The variable domain in full, completed from reference TRBV5-1 and TRBJ1-1, reads KAGVTQTPRYLIKTRGQQVTLSCSPISGHRSVSWYQQTPGQGLQFLFEYFSETQRNKGNFPGRFSGRQFSNSRSEMNVSTLELGDSALYLCASLQDTNTEAFFGQGTRLTVV.

CDR3 bases: TGCAGTGCTAGAGAAGGGTGGGATGAAAAACTGTTTTTT. Its protein is CSAREGWDEKLFF. The chain links TRBV20-1 to TRBJ1-4; D remains unclear. Between the trimmed V and J ends, which lost 0 bases and 6 bases, there was a span of 8 bases. The CDR3 consists of 13 residues. The germline gives CDR1 DFQATT, CDR2 SNEGSKA (reference sequence).

The chain joins TRBV18 to TRBJ2-3, with 10 nucleotides matching TRBD2. This CDR3 has 12 residues. Germline V CDR1 and CDR2: KGHSH, LQKENI. V shed 3 bases and J 14 bases; nucleotides not matched to a gene: 5. The CDR3 loop is CASSPGLADAYF. The CDR3 DNA sequence: TGTGCCAGCTCACCCGGACTAGCGGATGCGTATTTT.

V is TRBV18 and J is TRBJ2-7; D unclear. Germline V gene lookup returns CDR1 KGHSH and CDR2 LQKENI. Trimming shortened V by 3 bases and J by 12 bases, and 12 bases separated the two germline ends. The length of the CDR3 is 11 residues. The CDR3 reads CASSPGRISYV. CDR3 bases: TGTGCCAGCTCACCGGGTCGGATATCGTACGTC.

V gene TRBV28 combines with J gene TRBJ1-2; TRBD1 matches at 7 bases. The germline V gene has CDR1 MDHEN and CDR2 SYDVKM. The CDR3 is 14 amino acids. V shed 7 bases, J shed 5 bases, and the junction held 10 bases outside the gene matches. CDR3 sequence reads: CASTPQDRKYGYTF. In DNA form, the CDR3 reads TGTGCCAGCACTCCTCAGGACAGGAAATATGGCTACACCTTC.

The chain combines TRBV4-1 with TRBJ2-7; the match to TRBD2 covers 7 bases. Trimming removed 0 bases from V and 1 base from J; junction bases left unmatched: 3. This CDR3 comprises 15 residues. Germline V gene sequence: CDR1 MGHRA, CDR2 YSYEKL. The CDR3 bases are TGCGCCAGCAGCCAAGATCCAGCGGGGTCCTACGAGCAGTACTTC. Translating gives CASSQDPAGSYEQYF.

This clonotype was recorded a few times. V gene TRBV5-4 combines with J gene TRBJ2-3; D may match TRBD1 or TRBD2 (5 bases each). The ends were cut back, 2 bases at V and 4 bases at J, with 14 bases in the middle. The CDR3 runs 15 residues. In germline, CDR1 is SGHNT, CDR2 YYREEE (reference sequence). CDR3 region: CASSFFGAGADTQYF. DNA of the CDR3: TGTGCCAGCAGCTTCTTCGGGGCCGGGGCAGATACGCAGTATTTT.

The chain combines TRBV5-1 with TRBJ2-7, with a weak D call TRBD2 (6 bases). V was trimmed by 4 bases and J by 1 base, leaving 15 bases between them. CDR1 is SGHRS and CDR2 is YFSETQ in the germline V gene. The CDR3 is 15 residues long. DNA for the CDR3: TGCGCCAGCAGCAAGACCGGGACTGGGTCCTACGAGCAGTACTTC. This translates into CASSKTGTGSYEQYF.

There are a few counts of this clonotype. This sequence joins TRBV6-2 or TRBV6-3 and TRBJ2-1, with TRBD2 identical over 10 bases. Germline trimming cut 6 bases from V and 4 bases from J; bases unmatched to any gene: 0. The CDR3 runs to 13 residues. Per germline, CDR1 MNHEY and CDR2 SVGEGT. The CDR3 DNA is TGTGCCAGCAGACTAGCGGGGTACAATGAGCAGTTCTTC. As protein: CASRLAGYNEQFF.

About this clonotype: A much more abundant neighbour one base away suggests this may be a read error. The chain is built from TRBV20-1 and TRBJ2-2, with 9 bases lining up with TRBD1. V was pared by 2 bases and J by 3 bases, with 10 bases of the junction left unmatched. Germline values: CDR1 DFQATT, CDR2 SNEGSKA (reference sequence). The CDR3 sequence is 17 residues long. The CDR3: CSARLRDRVLYTGELFF. The CDR3 DNA reads TGCAGTGCTAGACTCCGGGACAGGGTTTTGTACACCGGGGAGCTGTTTTTT.

The J gene is TRBJ2-7, the V gene TRBV7-6, with D uncertain. The CDR3 covers 12 residues. In germline, CDR1 is SGHVS, CDR2 FNYEAQ. The V end was cut by 5 bases, the J end by 7 bases, with 12 bases between. CDR3 residues: CASSPHTREQYF. In DNA, the CDR3 is TGTGCCAGCAGCCCCCACACGCGGGAGCAGTACTTC. Supplemented by reference TRBV7-6 and TRBJ2-7, the full variable domain reads GAGVSQSPRYKVTKRGQDVALRCDPISGHVSLYWYRQALGQGPEFLTYFNYEAQQDKSGLPNDRFSAERPEGSISTLTIQRTEQRDSAMYRCASSPHTREQYFGPGTRLTVT.

There are many counts of this clonotype. The chain joins TRBV7-2 to TRBJ2-1, with D possibly being TRBD1 (6 bases). The CDR3 has 14 residues. Germline V CDR1 and CDR2: SGHTA, FQGNSA. Trimming stripped 2 bases from V and 8 bases from J, with 13 bases between. The CDR3 DNA reads TGTGCCAGCAGCTTATGGGGCAGGGGCGATGAGCAGTTCTTC. This encodes CASSLWGRGDEQFF.